These T cell receptor beta chains were read from a single sample in a study of memory CD4+ T cells and cytomegalovirus serostatus. Profiled with immunoSEQ multiplex PCR; TCRdb holds only in-frame clones, not every one. Here the sample spans around 60,000 clones, about 74% being singletons. The sequenced sample consisted of memory CD4+ T cells from blood. These receptors were collected from an adult in good health and CMV-seronegative. CDR3s include the opening cysteine and the closing phenylalanine or tryptophan. A D gene is named only where the DNA matches it firmly. Rows give clone size only sometimes, using once, few, many, or a class for an expanded clone.

clone size	V gene	J gene	D gene	CDR3 DNA	CDR3 protein
-	TRBV9	TRBJ1-1	-	TGTGCCAGCGCGCGGAACATGAACACTGAAGCTTTCTTT	CASARNMNTEAFF
once	TRBV9	TRBJ2-2	TRBD1	TGTGCCAGCAGTCCCCAGGGACAGGGAAACACCGGGGAGCTGTTTTTT	CASSPQGQGNTGELFF
-	TRBV7-6	TRBJ2-7	TRBD1	TGTGCCAGCAGCCCCCGGGACAGGGGATCCGAGCAGTACTTC	CASSPRDRGSEQYF
few	TRBV5-1	TRBJ1-2	-	TGCGCCAGCAGCTTGGCCGGGGCCATGTCCTCCCTGAACTATGGCTACACCTTC	CASSLAGAMSSLNYGYTF
-	TRBV9	TRBJ1-1	-	TGTGCCAGCAGCGTTGGGTCTCAGAACACTGAAGCTTTCTTT	CASSVGSQNTEAFF
-	TRBV2	TRBJ1-1	-	TGTGCCAGCAGGCTCGTATACACTGAAGCTTTCTTT	CASRLVYTEAFF
-	TRBV5-1	TRBJ1-5	-	TGCGCCAGCAGCCGGGACCCGAGCAATCAGCCCCAGCATTTT	CASSRDPSNQPQHF
-	TRBV11-2	TRBJ1-2	TRBD1	TGTGCCAGCAGGCAGAACCGGGACAGGGACTATGGCTACACCTTC	CASRQNRDRDYGYTF
-	TRBV6-1	TRBJ2-7	-	TGTGCCAGCAGTGGAACAGGATACTTCTACGAGCAGTACTTC	CASSGTGYFYEQYF
-	TRBV28	TRBJ1-1	TRBD1	TGTGCTCCAGCAGACAGGGCTAACACTGAAGCTTTCTTT	CAPADRANTEAFF
-	TRBV7-8	TRBJ1-2	-	TGTGCCAGCCCGAGGACCAGGGTGGGGAACTATGGCTACACCTTC	CASPRTRVGNYGYTF
-	TRBV6-1	TRBJ2-5	TRBD1	TGTGCCAGCAGTGGAACGGGCAGGGGGTACCAAGAGACCCAGTACTTC	CASSGTGRGYQETQYF
-	TRBV5-1	TRBJ2-1	TRBD2	TGCGCCAGCAGATTTACTAGCGGGAGGGACAGCTCCTACAATGAGCAGTTCTTC	CASRFTSGRDSSYNEQFF
-	TRBV6-1	TRBJ2-7	-	TGTGCCAGCAGTGAACCTTCAGGTTCGGGGTACGAGCAGTACTTC	CASSEPSGSGYEQYF
once	TRBV28	TRBJ1-1	-	TGTGCCAGCAGTTTAGGGGGGCTGAACACTGAAGCTTTCTTT	CASSLGGLNTEAFF
-	TRBV5-1	TRBJ2-3	TRBD1	TGCGCCAGCAACGAACTTGGACAGGGTGGTACAGATACGCAGTATTTT	CASNELGQGGTDTQYF
once	TRBV5-1	TRBJ1-1	TRBD1	TGCGCCAGCAGCTTGGCGGTAGGGACAGTGAACACTGAAGCTTTCTTT	CASSLAVGTVNTEAFF
-	TRBV2	TRBJ2-5	TRBD1	TGTGCCAGCAGCACTAGGGGGCTAGAGACCCAGTACTTC	CASSTRGLETQYF
-	TRBV5-8	TRBJ1-3	-	TGTGCCAGCAGCTTAGGGGACACAACCTCTGGAAACACCATATATTTT	CASSLGDTTSGNTIYF
-	TRBV5-1	TRBJ1-1	-	TGCGCCAGCAGCCCCGGGACCTCGAACACTGAAGCTTTCTTT	CASSPGTSNTEAFF
few	TRBV6-1	TRBJ1-2	-	TGTGCCAGCAGTGAATCAGGGGATCGTGGCTACACCTTC	CASSESGDRGYTF
once	TRBV6-1	TRBJ1-3	-	TGTGCCAGCAGTGAGAGACGGCCTAGCTCTGGAAACACCATATATTTT	CASSERRPSSGNTIYF
-	TRBV11-2	TRBJ1-1	-	TGTGCCAGCAGCTTAGCCTCCAGCATGAACACTGAAGCTTTCTTT	CASSLASSMNTEAFF
-	TRBV4-1	TRBJ1-2	TRBD1	TGCGCCAGCAGCCTATCGACAGGGGGCGCATCGATCTATGGCTACACCTTC	CASSLSTGGASIYGYTF
once	TRBV2	TRBJ2-5	-	TGTGCCAGCAGTGAAGTAGAGACCCAGTACTTC	CASSEVETQYF
few	TRBV6-4	TRBJ2-5	TRBD2	TGTGCCAGAGGGGGACTAGCGGGGATCCAGTATTGTATCCAGTACTTC	CARGGLAGIQYCIQYF
-	TRBV5-8	TRBJ2-1	-	TGTGCCAGCAGCTTGGGACATAGCTCCTACAATGAGCAGTTCTTC	CASSLGHSSYNEQFF
-	TRBV6-5	TRBJ2-7	-	TGTGCCAGCAGTTACGGGCGCAGGGGGGGCGAGCAGTACTTC	CASSYGRRGGEQYF
-	TRBV6-5	TRBJ1-1	TRBD1	TGTGCCAGCAGTTACTCGACTCAGGGGGCTGAAGCTTTCTTT	CASSYSTQGAEAFF
-	TRBV30	TRBJ2-7	-	TGTGCCTGGGCCCGGAAACAGGGCTACGAGCAGTACTTC	CAWARKQGYEQYF
once	TRBV5-1	TRBJ2-3	TRBD1	TGCGCCAGCAAAGACCGGGACAGGGCAGCGGATACGCAGTATTTT	CASKDRDRAADTQYF
-	TRBV25-1	TRBJ1-2	-	TGTGCCAGCAGTGACCCTAACTATGGCTACACCTTC	CASSDPNYGYTF
-	TRBV6-1	TRBJ2-7	-	TGTGCCAGCAGGGGGACCCAGGTCTACGAGCAGTACTTC	CASRGTQVYEQYF
-	TRBV18	TRBJ1-2	-	TGTGCCAGCTCACCTCAGGGAGGCTATGGCTACACCTTC	CASSPQGGYGYTF
-	TRBV5-1	TRBJ1-4	-	TGCGCCAGCAGCTTTGGAGACAGGCCATTGTTCGAAAAACTGTTTTTT	CASSFGDRPLFEKLFF
-	TRBV27	TRBJ1-3	-	TGTGCCAGCAGAACCCGCAGGACTCCAAACACCATATATTTT	CASRTRRTPNTIYF
-	TRBV4-1	TRBJ1-5	-	TGCGCCAGCAGCCAAGCCACGATGGGGGGCCAGCCCCAGCATTTT	CASSQATMGGQPQHF
-	TRBV10-1	TRBJ1-2	-	TGCGCCAGCAGTGCCACCAGGGGCCCTAATAACTATGGCTACACCTTC	CASSATRGPNNYGYTF
-	TRBV28	TRBJ1-5	-	TGTGCCAGCAGTTTAGGAGGTCGGGCGGCAGCGCAGCCCCAGCATTTT	CASSLGGRAAAQPQHF
-	TRBV6-1	TRBJ1-5	-	TGTGCCAGCAGTGAGGGCAGTTTCAGCTATCAGCCCCAGCATTTT	CASSEGSFSYQPQHF
few	TRBV5-1	TRBJ2-3	-	TGCGCCAGCAGCTTGGCCAGGCTAGGGACAGATACGCAGTATTTT	CASSLARLGTDTQYF